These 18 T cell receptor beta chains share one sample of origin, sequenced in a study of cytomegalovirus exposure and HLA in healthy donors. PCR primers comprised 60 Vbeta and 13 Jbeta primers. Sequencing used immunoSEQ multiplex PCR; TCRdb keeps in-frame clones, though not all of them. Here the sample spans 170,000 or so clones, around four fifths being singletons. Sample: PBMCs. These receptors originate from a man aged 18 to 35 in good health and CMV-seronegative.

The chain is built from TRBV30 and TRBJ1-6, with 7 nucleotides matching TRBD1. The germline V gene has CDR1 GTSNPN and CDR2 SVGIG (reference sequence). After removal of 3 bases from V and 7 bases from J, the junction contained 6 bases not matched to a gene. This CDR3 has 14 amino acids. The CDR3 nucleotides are TGTGCCTGGAGATCCCCGACAGGGAATTCACCCCTCCACTTT. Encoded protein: CAWRSPTGNSPLHF.

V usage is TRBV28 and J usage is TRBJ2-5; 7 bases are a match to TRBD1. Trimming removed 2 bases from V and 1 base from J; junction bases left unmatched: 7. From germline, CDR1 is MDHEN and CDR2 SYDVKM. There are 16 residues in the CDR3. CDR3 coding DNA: TGTGCCAGCAGTTTAACAGGGGCGATCCTCCAAGAGACCCAGTACTTC. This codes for CASSLTGAILQETQYF.

The CDR3 bases are TGTGCCAGCAGCTTTACTTCTCCTGCGAGCACAGATACGCAGTATTTT. It encodes CASSFTSPASTDTQYF. The chain uses TRBV7-3 and TRBJ2-3; D not certain. The CDR3 runs 16 residues. The V and J ends lost 3 bases and 0 bases respectively, with 13 bases between them. From germline, CDR1 is SGHTA and CDR2 FQGTGA.

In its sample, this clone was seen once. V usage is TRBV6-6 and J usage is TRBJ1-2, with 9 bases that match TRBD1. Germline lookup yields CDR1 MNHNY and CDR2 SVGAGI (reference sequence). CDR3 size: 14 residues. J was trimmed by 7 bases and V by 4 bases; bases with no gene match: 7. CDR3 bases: TGTGCCAGCAGTTTGGACAGGGGAGGAGGTGGCTACACCTTC. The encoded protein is CASSLDRGGGGYTF.

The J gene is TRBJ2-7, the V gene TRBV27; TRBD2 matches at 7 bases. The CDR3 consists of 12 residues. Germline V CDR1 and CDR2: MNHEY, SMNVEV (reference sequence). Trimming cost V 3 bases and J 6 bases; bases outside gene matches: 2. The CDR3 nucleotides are TGTGCCAGCAGTTTTGGGAGGGGCGAGCAGTACTTC. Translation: CASSFGRGEQYF.

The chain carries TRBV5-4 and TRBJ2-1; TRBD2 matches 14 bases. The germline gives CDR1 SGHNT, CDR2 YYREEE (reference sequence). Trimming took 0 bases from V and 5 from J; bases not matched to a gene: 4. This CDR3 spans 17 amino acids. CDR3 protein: CASSLGGLAGVDNEQFF. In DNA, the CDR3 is TGTGCCAGCAGCTTGGGGGGACTAGCGGGAGTAGACAATGAGCAGTTCTTC.

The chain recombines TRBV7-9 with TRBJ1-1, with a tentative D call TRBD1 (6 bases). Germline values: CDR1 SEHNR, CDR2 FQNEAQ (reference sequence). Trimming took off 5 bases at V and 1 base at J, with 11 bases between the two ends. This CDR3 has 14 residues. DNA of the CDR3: TGTGCCAGCAGCCCTGACAGGTCGAACACTGAAGCTTTCTTT. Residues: CASSPDRSNTEAFF.

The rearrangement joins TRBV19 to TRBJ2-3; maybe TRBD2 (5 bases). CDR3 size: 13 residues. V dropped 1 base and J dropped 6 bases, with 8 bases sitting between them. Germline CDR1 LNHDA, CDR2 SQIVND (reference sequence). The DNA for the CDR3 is TGTGCCAGTAGTATAGTGGGCGGGGATACGCAGTATTTT. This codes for CASSIVGGDTQYF.

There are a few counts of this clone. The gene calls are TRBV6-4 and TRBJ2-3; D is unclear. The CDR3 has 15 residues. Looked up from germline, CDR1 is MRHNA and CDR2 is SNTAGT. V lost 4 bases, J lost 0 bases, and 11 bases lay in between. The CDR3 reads CASSAQTTSTDTQYF. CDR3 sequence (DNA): TGTGCCAGCAGTGCACAAACTACTAGCACAGATACGCAGTATTTT.

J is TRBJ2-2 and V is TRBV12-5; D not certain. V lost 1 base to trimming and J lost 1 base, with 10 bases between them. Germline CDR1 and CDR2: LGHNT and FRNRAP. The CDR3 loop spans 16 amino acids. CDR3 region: CASGLGLPGNTGELFF. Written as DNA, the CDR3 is TGTGCTAGTGGTTTGGGCCTACCGGGGAACACCGGGGAGCTGTTTTTT. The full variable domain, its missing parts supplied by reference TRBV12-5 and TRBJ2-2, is DARVTQTPRHKVTEMGQEVTMRCQPILGHNTVFWYRQTMMQGLELLAYFRNRAPLDDSGMPKDRFSAEMPDATLATLKIQPSEPRDSAVYFCASGLGLPGNTGELFFGEGSRLTVL.

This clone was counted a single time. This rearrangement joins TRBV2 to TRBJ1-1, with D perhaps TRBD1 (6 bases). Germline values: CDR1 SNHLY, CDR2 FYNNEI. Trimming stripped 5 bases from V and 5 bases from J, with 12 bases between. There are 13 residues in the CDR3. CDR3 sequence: CASSSEGETEAFF. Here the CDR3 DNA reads TGTGCCAGCAGTTCAGAGGGGGAGACTGAAGCTTTCTTT.

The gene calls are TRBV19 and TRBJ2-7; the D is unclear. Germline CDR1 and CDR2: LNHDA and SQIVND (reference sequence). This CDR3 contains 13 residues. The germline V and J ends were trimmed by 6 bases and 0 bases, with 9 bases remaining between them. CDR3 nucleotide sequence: TGTGCCAGTAGCCCCGTCGTCTCCTACGAGCAGTACTTC. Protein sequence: CASSPVVSYEQYF.

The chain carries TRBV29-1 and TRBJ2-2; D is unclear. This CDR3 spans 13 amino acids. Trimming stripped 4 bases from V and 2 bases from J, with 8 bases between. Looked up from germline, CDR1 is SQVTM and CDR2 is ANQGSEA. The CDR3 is CSVGAYNTGELFF. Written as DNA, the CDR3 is TGCAGCGTTGGGGCCTATAACACCGGGGAGCTGTTTTTT.

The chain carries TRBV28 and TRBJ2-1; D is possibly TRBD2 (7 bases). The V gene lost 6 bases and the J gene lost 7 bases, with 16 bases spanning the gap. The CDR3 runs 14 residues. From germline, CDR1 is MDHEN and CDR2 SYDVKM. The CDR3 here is CASSQRGGWNEQFF. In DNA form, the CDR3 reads TGTGCCAGCAGCCAAAGGGGGGGCTGGAATGAGCAGTTCTTC. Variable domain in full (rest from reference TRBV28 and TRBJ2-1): DVKVTQSSRYLVKRTGEKVFLECVQDMDHENMFWYRQDPGLGLRLIYFSYDVKMKEKGDIPEGYSVSREKKERFSLILESASTNQTSMYLCASSQRGGWNEQFFGPGTRLTVL.

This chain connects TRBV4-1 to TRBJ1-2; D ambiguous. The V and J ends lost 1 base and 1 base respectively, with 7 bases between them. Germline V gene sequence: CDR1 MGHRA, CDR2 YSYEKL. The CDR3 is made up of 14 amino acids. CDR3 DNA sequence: TGCGCCAGCAGCCAAGGCAGGAATAACTATGGCTACACCTTC. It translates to CASSQGRNNYGYTF.

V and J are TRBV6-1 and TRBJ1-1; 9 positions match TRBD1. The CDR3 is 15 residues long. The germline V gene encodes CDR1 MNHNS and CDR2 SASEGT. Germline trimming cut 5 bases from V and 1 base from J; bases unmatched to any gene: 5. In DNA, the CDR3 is TGTGCCAGCAGTCCTCCGACAGGGGGGAACACTGAAGCTTTCTTT. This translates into CASSPPTGGNTEAFF.

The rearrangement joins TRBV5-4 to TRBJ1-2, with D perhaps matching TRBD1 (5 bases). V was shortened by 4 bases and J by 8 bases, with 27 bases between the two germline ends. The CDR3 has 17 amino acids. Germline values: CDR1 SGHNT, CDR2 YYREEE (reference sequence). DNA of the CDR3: TGTGCCAGCAGCAGTGCCCCCCAGGGAGGGTCCGTCTTGGGCTACACCTTC. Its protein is CASSSAPQGGSVLGYTF.

CDR3 DNA sequence: TGTGCCAGCAGTGAAAGTTCCGATCTATCTGGAAACACCATATATTTT. Translating it yields CASSESSDLSGNTIYF. V and J are TRBV6-1 and TRBJ1-3; unclear D gene. V gave up 2 bases and J gave up 1 base, with 12 bases separating them. CDR3 length: 16 residues. Germline V gene lookup returns CDR1 MNHNS and CDR2 SASEGT.